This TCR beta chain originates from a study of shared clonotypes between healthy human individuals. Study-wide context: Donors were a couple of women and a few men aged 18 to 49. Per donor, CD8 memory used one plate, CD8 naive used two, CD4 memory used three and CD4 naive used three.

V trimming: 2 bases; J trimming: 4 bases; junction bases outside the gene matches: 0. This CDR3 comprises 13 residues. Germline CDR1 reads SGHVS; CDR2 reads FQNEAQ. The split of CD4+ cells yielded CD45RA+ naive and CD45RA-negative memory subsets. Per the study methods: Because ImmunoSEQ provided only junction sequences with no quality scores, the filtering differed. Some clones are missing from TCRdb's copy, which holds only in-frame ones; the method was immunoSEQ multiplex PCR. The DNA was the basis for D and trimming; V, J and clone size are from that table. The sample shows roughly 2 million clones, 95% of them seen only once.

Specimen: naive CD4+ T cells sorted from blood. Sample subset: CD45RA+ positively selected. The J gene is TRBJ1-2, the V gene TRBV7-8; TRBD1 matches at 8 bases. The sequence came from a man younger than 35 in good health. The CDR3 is CASSLQGAYGYTF. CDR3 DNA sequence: TGTGCCAGCAGCTTACAGGGGGCCTATGGCTACACCTTC.